This entry concerns a single T cell receptor (beta chain). No antigen is known for it. Susac syndrome patients met recently defined diagnostic criteria for definite or probable disease. TEMRA cells underwent FACS enrichment and CD8+ and CD4+ T cells underwent negative isolation. This entry is derived from a study of CD8 T cells in Susac syndrome. The germline gives CDR1 MNHEY, CDR2 SMNVEV (reference sequence). This CDR3 is built from 15 residues. Germline trimming cut 3 bases from V and 2 bases from J; bases unmatched to any gene: 5. An amount of RNA that ranged from roughly 0.45 to 1 ug was reverse transcribed with random hexamers. Amplification of TCR beta CDR3 was carried out by immunoSEQ multiplex PCR, which covered 54 Vbeta and 13 Jbeta segments. From the immunoSEQ multiplex PCR reads, TCRdb called clonotypes with MiXCR, one entry per CDR3 protein. The sample contains roughly 180,000 distinct CDR3 sequences, 85% to 95% of which appear only once.

Broader study findings: Within Susac syndrome CD4+ T cell repertoires, clonal expansion was not evident.

The sample was CD4+ T cells from PBMCs. The sequence was obtained from a human donor with Susac syndrome. This chain links TRBV27 with TRBJ2-5; TRBD2 matches at 8 bases. The DNA of the CDR3 is TGTGCCAGCAGTTTTGGCACTAGCGGTCAAGAGACCCAGTACTTC. It yields the protein CASSFGTSGQETQYF.